This TCR beta chain comes out of a study of blood T cell repertoires in COVID-19 (dated by TCRdb to about 2020). At the level of the whole study: The collaborator samples originated in the United States, Italy and Spain and spanned the acute and convalescent phases of COVID-19. The prospective study material was composed of cDNA or gDNA derived from T cells, B-cell-depleted T cells, or PBMCs. The dataset comprised deeply sampled blood TCRbeta repertoires from subjects exposed to, actively infected with, or recovered from COVID-19. The repertoires were made available in a free public database intended to serve as a resource for research on the immune response to SARS-CoV-2. Samples were obtained from the ongoing ImmuneRACE study (first 160 participants) and from 1,254 subjects provided by 6 global collaborators. The sample metadata nearly always contained a de-identified subject ID, COVID-19 status, age in years and sex. Where HLA class I and class II types were available, the types were taken from metadata supplied by the sample provider, not from assay-based typing.

Results the study describes overall, beyond this receptor: How much clinical and demographic metadata was included differed by source and by participant, and the metadata was provided uncurated.

TCRbeta CDR3 regions were amplified from genomic DNA using the immunoSEQ Assay, a bias-controlled multiplex PCR. Per the authors' processing: Within the assay, amplification of reference gene primers was used to estimate how many nucleated cells each sample contained. Sequence reads were collapsed and filtered to measure the absolute abundance of every unique TCRbeta CDR3 rearrangement. For each sample, productive Simpson clonality was calculated as the square root of Simpson's diversity index across productive rearrangements. Not all clones reach the TCRdb copy of this immuneACCESS table, which keeps in-frame sequences only. Checked studies attribute under half of the gap to unresolved V genes and leave the rest unexplained. For V, J and clone size, that table is used; D and trimming come from the DNA. The sample data list 250,000 or so clones, and about 91% of these were observed just once. Clones ranked in the top ten supply around 6.3% of the sample.

About this clone itself: Its recognized antigen is unknown. Per-base quality was not reported, and no clone a single base away is much larger than it.

One collaborating source in Seattle enrolled patients during active infection and followed them longitudinally through the course of disease. Whole blood was collected in K2EDTA tubes by collaborating institutions according to the institutions' own protocols. Collaborator samples were shipped for TCRbeta analysis as frozen whole blood, isolated PBMCs, or DNA extracted from either sample type. V and J are trimmed by 5 bases and 7 bases, and the gene matches miss 13 bases of the junction. The CDR3 has 15 amino acids, counting the end cysteine and phenylalanine. Only the CDR3 portion is preserved as DNA: 45 bases, with reading frame beginning at the first base. The germline V gene (reference sequence) provides CDR1 SEHNR and CDR2 FQNEAQ.

What was sequenced was peripheral blood. The sequence was collected from a woman aged 25-40 years with COVID-19, enrolled during active disease. The rearrangement joined TRBV7-9 to TRBJ2-7; 8 bases in between match TRBD2. Here the CDR3 is given as CASSLLGRGGDEQYF. Here is the DNA: TGTGCCAGCAGCCTGCTGGGTCGGGGGGGCGATGAGCAGTACTTC.